This T cell receptor (beta chain) is drawn from a study of cytomegalovirus exposure and HLA in healthy donors (dated 2017 in TCRdb). Regarding the study in general: An earlier analysis of approximately 640 of the donors reported approximately 270 Gb of sequence data and roughly 100 million unique TCR beta sequences from 150 million to 200 million T cells. Approximately 300 gigabases of sequencing data and 91 million or so unique TCR sequences made up an early release that covered 500 to 650 HLA-typed donors. Among the approximately 420 genotyped donors, around 81% belonged to the genetic ancestry cluster associated with self-reported Caucasian donors. The study was designed to test whether signatures of past pathogen exposure could be identified by cataloging public T cell receptors. The T cell repertoires of under 700 subjects were profiled by immunosequencing and related to cytomegalovirus serostatus. Besides the first cohort of approximately 670 subjects, a separate validation cohort made up of some 110 different subjects was used. The study combined high-throughput TCR immunosequencing, statistical association of individual TCRs with disease status, and machine learning to predict cytomegalovirus infection status. To study patterns of TCR occurrence, a later analysis re-analyzed previously published TCR beta repertoires from around 660 donors and added high-resolution HLA genotyping. In the later analysis, no new phenotypic data were used to find candidate immune exposures; instead, reliance was placed on TCR beta sequences and their occurrence across donors. An earlier analysis of some 500 of the donors used high-throughput TCR beta sequencing to judge whether each TCR beta V gene segment behaved as functional or pseudogenic. Donor age, sex, ethnicity and CMV serostatus were compiled together with the repertoire data. Genome-wide SNP genotypes for about 55% of the 666 donors were used in a later genetic analysis, which treated that subset as a discovery cohort. Every repertoire in the discovery cohort had been generated on one and the same sequencing platform. Class I and class II HLA loci were covered by the typing at four-digit resolution. Typing coverage differed by locus: A, B, C, DRB1 and DQB1 were typed in about 629-630 donors, DQA1 in about 500, DPA1 in over 600, and DPB1 in roughly 470. Several DR-DQ haplotypes were treated as single units for association and clustering because of strong linkage in the cohort. Among roughly 400 genotyped donors of the cohort, an average of around 220,000 unique TCR beta nucleotide sequences was sequenced per donor, of which roughly 18% were non-productive.

Remarks on this clone: Its antigen is currently not known. Per-base quality was not reported, and no clone a single base away is much larger than it.

Preparation of the library involved the immunoSEQ multiplex PCR assay. The multiplex PCR relied on a mix of 60 forward primers for TCR Vbeta segments and 13 reverse primers for TCR Jbeta segments. Amplification of the CDR3 region of rearranged TCR beta genes was performed with a multiplex PCR assay on genomic DNA. Amplified TCR beta libraries were sequenced as 87-base-pair reads on the Illumina HiSeq System. On the authors' methods: A later analysis tallied 75 million to 85 million unique TCR beta chains across the 550 to 850 repertoires, and around 12 million of those chains were shared by two or more donors. Raw reads were error-corrected and collapsed into unique sequences by a nearest-neighbor algorithm in which closely related sequences were merged to remove PCR and sequencing errors. To assign V, D and J gene segments, CDR3 sequences were aligned to IMGT reference sequences. For a sequence to be retained, a match of at least six nucleotides to both a V gene segment and a J gene segment was required. Rearrangements were classified as productive when the CDR3 lacked stop codons and remained in frame with V and J, and all other rearrangements were classified as non-productive. CDR3 was defined by IMGT convention, running from the second conserved V-encoded cysteine to the conserved J-encoded phenylalanine. The earlier analysis of around 640 of the donors excluded sequences that lacked an unambiguous match to a single V gene segment. In an earlier analysis of around 590 of the donors, a V segment was called functional when productive rearrangements were above 56.7%, and segregating when the standard deviation between donors exceeded 5%. A statistical classification framework was built to diagnose cytomegalovirus status from the catalog of TCR beta chain sequences. In a later analysis, V and J genes were assigned by comparing TCR nucleotide sequences against IMGT/GENE-DB human TR gene sequences. A later analysis assigned CDR3 sequences and most-parsimonious VDJ recombination scenarios with the TCRdist pipeline. In a later analysis, every TCR beta chain was defined by the combination of its CDR3 amino acid sequence and its V-gene family, and reads without a unique V-gene family were dropped. As a way to deal with suspected cross-contamination and a sequencing artifact, a later analysis dropped 592 nucleotide sequences that were highly shared and had low generation probability. In a later analysis, a clonal expansion index was calculated for each public chain from normalized within-repertoire ranks of inferred template counts. Generation probabilities in a later analysis came from a VDJ recombination model fitted to out-of-frame rearrangements, and those results were checked against IGoR. In a later analysis, TCR-TCR, TCR-HLA and TCR-CMV co-occurrence was scored with hypergeometric tests, and a repertoire-size bias correction was applied to TCR pairs. A later analysis estimated false discovery rates by permuting HLA or CMV assignments 20 times. In a later analysis, co-occurring TCRs were grouped using DBSCAN, and TCRdist sequence similarity was added for clustering within HLA-allele-positive subsets. For co-occurrence clustering, repertoires with fewer than 30,000 or more than 120,000 public chains were excluded, along with about five repertoires with anomalous nucleotide sharing. The table comes from immuneACCESS by way of TCRdb, which keeps in-frame sequences with V and J called. Part of the clones is missing from these tables; in studies checked, under half for an unresolved V gene and the rest for unknown reasons. V, J and clone size derive from that table, while D and trimming were established from the DNA sequence. Across this sample there are fewer than 110,000 clones, with less than 80% seen only once. The top ten clones comprise roughly 4.1% of the sample.

The cohort comprised several hundred healthy bone marrow donors. At the time of sampling, every cohort member was nominally healthy, though immune exposures that went unrecorded were likely present. The donor was CMV seronegative and belonged to the group of 320 or so seronegative cohort members. Every donor gave a peripheral blood sample, and the peripheral blood mononuclear cells from that sample were used for TCR beta sequencing. The Qiagen DNeasy Blood Extraction Kit was used to extract genomic DNA from the blood cell samples. The study at large found these results: Because some donors lacked HLA typing at each locus, the association tests relied only on the typed subset. It was suggested by the authors that the approach could potentially be generalized to other disease states and immunological phenotypes. Compared with the roughly 720-donor mean, donors in an Asian-associated ancestry cluster had fewer N-insertions in productive TCRs, according to a later genetic analysis. Broadly in line with IMGT annotations, most TCR beta V segments showed up in productive rearrangements about 90% or about 30% of the time in an earlier analysis of a few hundred of the donors. A further reported finding was that TCR beta sequences accurately predicted the HLA-A and HLA-B alleles for most subjects in the first cohort. Roughly uniform sequencing depth across donors was assumed in presence/absence analyses, although this assumption may not hold. In a later analysis, around 15,000 TCR beta sequences were associated with specific HLA alleles at a false discovery rate of 0.05. In a later analysis, HLA-associated TCR beta chains showed more clonal expansion and lower generation probabilities than non-associated chains that were equally common. Over 15 rarely observed V segments, including chromosome 9 orphons, were excluded from the earlier analysis of just under 600 of the donors because counts were too low. Most TCR sequences were observed very rarely across donors, whereas some public TCRs were present in many individuals. Assigning TCR associations to individual alleles was difficult when HLA alleles, especially DR and DQ, strongly co-occurred. In a later analysis, the rate of TCR association differed among HLA loci, with DRB1 alleles having the most associated TCRs and HLA-C alleles having the fewest. This cohort had only TCR beta chains sequenced, and the lack of alpha or paired-chain data limited which features could be detected. The sequencing pipeline was judged likely to have produced a cluster of highly shared sequence variants as a technical artifact. In vitro tests confirmed that three of the cytomegalovirus-associated TCR beta chains recognize cytomegalovirus antigens. Most CMV-associated TCR beta chains appeared to be HLA-restricted in a later analysis, and the HLA associations seemed to be driven largely by CMV exposure. Cytomegalovirus status was reported to be diagnosed by the classifier with high specificity and sensitivity in both the original and validation cohorts. A later analysis reported that several top co-occurrence clusters appeared linked to parvovirus B19, influenza, CMV and Epstein-Barr virus. In the study, 150 to 200 TCR beta chains were listed as associated with cytomegalovirus. In a later genetic analysis, a missense DCLRE1C variant was associated with V-gene and J-gene trimming of TCR beta chains, and the association was replicated in an independent cohort. Immune exposure information for the cohort was limited to CMV serostatus. Linkage disequilibrium might explain the correlated functional status among segregating V segments, but an unknown experimental factor could not be excluded.

Sequenced input: PBMCs. The receptor was derived from a man aged 40-50 years in good health and CMV-seronegative.

This receptor has the CDR3 CASSALTGPEAFF. At the DNA level, the sequence is TGCGCCAGCAGCGCCCTGACAGGCCCTGAAGCTTTCTTT. This sequence uses TRBV5-1 and TRBJ1-1, and possibly TRBD1, on 6 matching bases. The CDR3 has 13 amino acids, counting the end cysteine and phenylalanine. Here the CDR3 DNA is all that survives: 39 bases in frame from base 1. CDR1 and CDR2 are read off the germline V gene as SGHRS and YFSETQ. Trimming at the junction amounts to 4 bases on V and 6 bases on J, and the germline ends lie 13 bases apart.